The text below deals with one TCR beta chain. Its specific antigen is unknown. No base quality values were provided; no much bigger clone lies one nucleotide off. These data belong to a study of T cell changes during pregnancy in multiple sclerosis (dated by TCRdb to the late 2010s). The study in broad terms: The study looked at changes in the T cell repertoire across pregnancy in women with multiple sclerosis.

V trim: 3 bases; J trim: 4 bases; unmatched bases: 3. The CDR3 sequence holds 15 residues, the cysteine and phenylalanine included. Of the read, only the CDR3 DNA is kept; its 45 bases are in frame from base 1. The germline V gene yields SGHDN for CDR1 and FVKESK for CDR2. Libraries were constructed by the immunoSEQ multiplex PCR assay. Held by TCRdb, this immuneACCESS table contains in-frame sequences only and omits some clones. Under half of the omission traces to an unresolved V gene where checked; the cause of the rest is unknown. Within this sample are about 99,000 clones, with around 93% of them counted one time only. Of the sample, 0.99% falls within the top ten clones.

The rearrangement joined TRBV14 to TRBJ2-1, with 10 bases matching TRBD2. The receptor's source is a female donor with multiple sclerosis, enrolled in a pregnancy study. Sequences were derived from peripheral blood, sampled after pregnancy. The CDR3 amino acid sequence is: CASSHSGRLYNEQFF. The DNA is TGTGCCAGCAGCCATAGCGGGAGGCTGTACAATGAGCAGTTCTTC.